The 18 T cell receptor beta chains below come from one sample, sequenced in a study of blood T cell repertoires in COVID-19. Clones were sequenced by immunoSEQ multiplex PCR, and TCRdb holds only the in-frame ones, with some missing. Of 290,000 or so clones in the sample, around 91% were seen once. Sequencing used PBMCs or T cells enriched from blood (not recorded which). The receptor source for this set is a woman aged 18 to 35 with acute COVID-19.

The chain joins TRBV7-6 to TRBJ1-2; 7 bases agree with TRBD1. The CDR3 length is 12 residues. CDR1 and CDR2 (germline): SGHVS, FNYEAQ. Unmatched junction bases numbered 4, after V lost 5 bases and J lost 7 bases. CDR3 amino acids: CASSGQGVGYTF. The CDR3 DNA is TGTGCCAGCAGCGGTCAGGGGGTTGGCTACACCTTC.

The chain carries TRBV7-6 and TRBJ1-2; 7 nucleotides line up with TRBD1. The CDR3 length is 15 residues. CDR1 is SGHVS and CDR2 is FNYEAQ in the germline V gene. The V gene end was trimmed by 5 bases and the J gene end by 2 bases; junction bases not matched to a gene: 8. The CDR3: CASSQQGQKNYGYTF. The CDR3 region has the DNA TGTGCCAGCAGCCAACAGGGACAGAAAAACTATGGCTACACCTTC.

V is TRBV9 and J is TRBJ2-7; a possible D gene is TRBD2 (5 bases). CDR3 length equals 14 residues. The V end lost 4 bases, the J end lost 2 bases, and 13 bases lay between the germline ends. CDR1 and CDR2 (germline): SGDLS, YYNGEE. In DNA form, the CDR3 reads TGTGCCAGCAGCTTGCACCCGACTACCTACGAGCAGTACTTC. It yields the protein CASSLHPTTYEQYF.

The V and J genes are TRBV24-1 and TRBJ2-1, with D possibly TRBD2 on 7 matching bases. The germline V gene has CDR1 KGHDR and CDR2 SFDVKD. Trimming pared 3 bases from V and 7 bases from J, leaving 15 bases between. The CDR3 covers 15 residues. The CDR3, as DNA: TGTGCCACCAGTGATATCGGGGGGCTGGGTAATGAGCAGTTCTTC. Translating gives CATSDIGGLGNEQFF.

This rearrangement joins TRBV25-1 to TRBJ2-1; 8 bases line up with TRBD1. The germline V gene encodes CDR1 MGHDK and CDR2 SYGVNS. V shed 0 bases and J 0 bases; nucleotides not matched to a gene: 7. This CDR3 is 18 amino acids long. CDR3 loop: CASSEYAGGLSSYNEQFF. In DNA form, the CDR3 reads TGTGCCAGCAGTGAATACGCAGGGGGCCTAAGCTCCTACAATGAGCAGTTCTTC. Full variable domain (missing parts from reference TRBV25-1 and TRBJ2-1): EADIYQTPRYLVIGTGKKITLECSQTMGHDKMYWYQQDPGMELHLIHYSYGVNSTEKGDLSSESTVSRIRTEHFPLTLESARPSHTSQYLCASSEYAGGLSSYNEQFFGPGTRLTVL.

This clone came up once. The rearrangement joins TRBV10-3 to TRBJ1-6; 7 bases fit TRBD1. After removal of 6 bases from V and 6 bases from J, the junction contained 2 bases not matched to a gene. CDR1 is ENHRY, CDR2 SYGVKD, per germline. The CDR3 runs 13 residues. This chain's CDR3 is CAISRDSNSPLHF. The CDR3 region has the DNA TGTGCCATCAGCCGGGACAGTAATTCACCCCTCCACTTT.

This chain joins TRBV5-4 and TRBJ1-3; weak D call: TRBD1 (5 bases). Germline CDR1 and CDR2: SGHNT and YYREEE (reference sequence). There are 14 residues in the CDR3. The V and J ends lost 4 bases and 1 base respectively, with 9 bases between them. The DNA for the CDR3 is TGTGCCAGCAGCGTTGACAGTTCTGGAAACACCATATATTTT. Its translation: CASSVDSSGNTIYF.

This clone was seen only once. The gene calls are TRBV7-2 and TRBJ2-2; 7 bases map to TRBD1. V trimming: 1 base; J trimming: 4 bases; junction bases outside the gene matches: 9. This CDR3 region has 17 residues. From germline, CDR1 is SGHTA and CDR2 FQGNSA. CDR3 sequence reads: CASSLVRNRGGTGELFF. CDR3 nucleotides: TGTGCCAGCAGCTTAGTCCGAAACAGGGGCGGCACCGGGGAGCTGTTTTTT.

The V call is TRBV6-5, the J call TRBJ1-2; tentatively, D is TRBD1 (6 bases). The CDR3 contains 15 residues. Germline V gives CDR1 MNHEY, CDR2 SVGAGI. V lost 6 bases and J 6 bases, leaving 20 bases between the germline ends. DNA for the CDR3: TGTGCCAGCAGCGGCAGTGACAGGCTCCAAAATGGCTACACCTTC. Translated, it gives CASSGSDRLQNGYTF.

This chain links TRBV3-1 (or the pseudogene TRBV3-2) with TRBJ1-5; D unresolved. CDR1 is LGHDT, CDR2 YNNKEL, per germline (reference sequence). V was trimmed by 2 bases and J by 6 bases, leaving 11 bases between them. The length of the CDR3 is 14 residues. The CDR3 DNA sequence: TGTGCCAGCAGCCAACAACTAGACGGTCAGCCCCAGCATTTT. This codes for CASSQQLDGQPQHF.

As regards this clone: Other DNA sequences of this sample code for an identical CDR3. The chain has TRBV6-5 and TRBJ2-2; TRBD2 matches 10 bases. The CDR3 loop spans 15 amino acids. V lost 7 bases, J lost 5 bases, and 7 bases stayed unmatched. Germline V gene data show CDR1 as MNHEY and CDR2 as SVGAGI. The CDR3, as DNA: TGTGCCAGCACCAGGACTAGCGGAAATACCGGGGAGCTGTTTTTT. Its translation is CASTRTSGNTGELFF.

The V call is TRBV11-2, the J call TRBJ2-1; 9 bases align to TRBD2. After removal of 5 bases from V and 1 base from J, the junction contained 3 bases not matched to a gene. CDR3 length: 15 amino acids. CDR1 is SGHAT and CDR2 is FQNNGV in the germline V gene. The CDR3 DNA follows: TGTGCCAGCAGCGATACTAGCGGGTCCTACAATGAGCAGTTCTTC. This codes for CASSDTSGSYNEQFF.

V is TRBV5-1 and J is TRBJ2-1, with 11 nucleotides matching TRBD2. Per germline, CDR1 SGHRS and CDR2 YFSETQ. Germline trimming cut 0 bases from V and 8 bases from J; bases unmatched to any gene: 7. This CDR3 is built from 16 residues. The CDR3 here is CASSLGTSGWVDEQFF. CDR3 coding DNA: TGCGCCAGCAGCTTGGGGACTAGCGGGTGGGTCGATGAGCAGTTCTTC.

This chain links TRBV29-1 with TRBJ1-1; tentative D call: TRBD1 (5 bases). Germline assignment: CDR1 SQVTM and CDR2 ANQGSEA. The CDR3 is made up of 11 amino acids. Trimming took 5 bases from V and 11 from J, leaving 15 bases between them. The CDR3 nucleotides read TGCAGCGTTCCTATCCTGGAGGGGGCTTTCTTT. Its translation: CSVPILEGAFF.

V usage is TRBV28 and J usage is TRBJ2-1; 7 bases fit TRBD2. This CDR3 is built from 16 residues. V lost 3 bases and J lost 0; bases outside the gene matches: 5. Germline CDR1 MDHEN, CDR2 SYDVKM. This chain's CDR3 is CASSFLAGRSYNEQFF. In DNA form, the CDR3 reads TGTGCCAGCAGTTTCTTAGCGGGCCGCTCCTACAATGAGCAGTTCTTC.

The chain combines TRBV5-1 with TRBJ2-6; D might be TRBD1 (5 bases). V gave up 2 bases and J gave up 9 bases, with 27 bases separating them. CDR3 length equals 19 residues. Germline CDR1 SGHRS, CDR2 YFSETQ. The chain's CDR3 is CASSFNPRGSTVDRNVLTF. The CDR3 DNA follows: TGCGCCAGCAGCTTTAATCCTAGGGGCAGTACCGTGGACCGCAACGTCCTGACTTTC.

The V call is TRBV7-9, the J call TRBJ2-2; the D gene is possibly TRBD2 (6 bases). The CDR3 covers 13 residues. CDR1 and CDR2 (germline): SEHNR, FQNEAQ (reference sequence). V was shortened by 7 bases and J by 6 bases, with 12 bases between the two germline ends. CDR3 amino acids: CASTLGGAGELFF. CDR3 sequence (DNA): TGTGCCAGCACCCTCGGCGGGGCCGGGGAGCTGTTTTTT. The whole variable domain, remainder taken from reference TRBV7-9 and TRBJ2-2, is DTGVSQNPRHKITKRGQNVTFRCDPISEHNRLYWYRQTLGQGPEFLTYFQNEAQLEKSRLLSDRFSAERPKGSFSTLEIQRTEQGDSAMYLCASTLGGAGELFFGEGSRLTVL.

The chain links TRBV7-3 to TRBJ2-1; 12 bases are a match to TRBD2. Germline V gene lookup returns CDR1 SGHTA and CDR2 FQGTGA. This CDR3 has 15 residues. J lost 2 bases, V lost 5 bases, and 1 base had no gene match. As DNA, the CDR3 is TGTGCCAGCAGCCGGACTAGCGGGGCCTACAATGAGCAGTTCTTC. Translating it yields CASSRTSGAYNEQFF.